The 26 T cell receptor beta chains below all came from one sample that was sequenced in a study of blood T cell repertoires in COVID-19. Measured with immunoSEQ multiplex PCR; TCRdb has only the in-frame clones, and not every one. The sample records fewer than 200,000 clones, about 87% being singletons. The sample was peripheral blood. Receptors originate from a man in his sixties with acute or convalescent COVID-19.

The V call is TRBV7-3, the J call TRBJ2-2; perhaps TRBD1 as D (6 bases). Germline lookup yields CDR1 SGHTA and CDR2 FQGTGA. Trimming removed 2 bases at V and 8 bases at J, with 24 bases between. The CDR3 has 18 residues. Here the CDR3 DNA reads TGTGCCAGCAGCTTATTTGCATCCGGGACATCAGTAGTGGGGGAGCTGTTTTTT. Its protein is CASSLFASGTSVVGELFF.

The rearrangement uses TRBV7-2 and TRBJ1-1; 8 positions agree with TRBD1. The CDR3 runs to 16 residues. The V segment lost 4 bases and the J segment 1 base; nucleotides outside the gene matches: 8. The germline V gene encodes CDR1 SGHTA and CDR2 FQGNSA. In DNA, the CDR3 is TGTGCCAGCAGCTCCCCAGCCGGGACAGGGAACACTGAAGCTTTCTTT. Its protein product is CASSSPAGTGNTEAFF.

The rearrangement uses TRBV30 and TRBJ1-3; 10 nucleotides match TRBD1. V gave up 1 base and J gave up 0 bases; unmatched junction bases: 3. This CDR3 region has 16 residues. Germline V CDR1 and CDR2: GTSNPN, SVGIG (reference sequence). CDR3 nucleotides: TGTGCCTGGAGTGGGGGACAGGGGCACTCTGGAAACACCATATATTTT. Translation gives CAWSGGQGHSGNTIYF.

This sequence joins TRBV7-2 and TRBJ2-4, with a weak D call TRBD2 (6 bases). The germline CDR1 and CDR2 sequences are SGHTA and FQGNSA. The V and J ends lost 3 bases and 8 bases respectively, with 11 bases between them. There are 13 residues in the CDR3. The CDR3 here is CASSFQGGDIQYF. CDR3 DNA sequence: TGTGCCAGCAGCTTCCAGGGAGGTGACATTCAGTACTTC.

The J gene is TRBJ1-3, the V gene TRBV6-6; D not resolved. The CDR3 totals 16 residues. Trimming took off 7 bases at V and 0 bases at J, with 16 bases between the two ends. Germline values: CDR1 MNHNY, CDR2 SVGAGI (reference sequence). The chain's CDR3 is CASTRANQFSGNTIYF. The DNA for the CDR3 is TGTGCCAGCACCCGAGCTAATCAATTCTCTGGAAACACCATATATTTT.

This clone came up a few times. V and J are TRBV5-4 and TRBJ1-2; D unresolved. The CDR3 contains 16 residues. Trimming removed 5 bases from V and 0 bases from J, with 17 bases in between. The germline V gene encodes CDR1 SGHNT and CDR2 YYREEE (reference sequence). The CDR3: CASSPYPEAANYGYTF. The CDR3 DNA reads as TGTGCCAGCAGTCCCTACCCAGAGGCGGCTAACTATGGCTACACCTTC.

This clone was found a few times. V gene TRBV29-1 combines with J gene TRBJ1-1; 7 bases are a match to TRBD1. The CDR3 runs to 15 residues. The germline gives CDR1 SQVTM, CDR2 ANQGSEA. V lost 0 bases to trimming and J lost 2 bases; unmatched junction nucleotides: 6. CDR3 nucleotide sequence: TGCAGCGTTGAAGATAGGGGGACAGCTAACACTGAAGCTTTCTTT. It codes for CSVEDRGTANTEAFF. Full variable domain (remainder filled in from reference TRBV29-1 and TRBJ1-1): SAVISQKPSRDICQRGTSLTIQCQVDSQVTMMFWYRQQPGQSLTLIATANQGSEATYESGFVIDKFPISRPNLTFSTLTVSNMSPEDSSIYLCSVEDRGTANTEAFFGQGTRLTVV.

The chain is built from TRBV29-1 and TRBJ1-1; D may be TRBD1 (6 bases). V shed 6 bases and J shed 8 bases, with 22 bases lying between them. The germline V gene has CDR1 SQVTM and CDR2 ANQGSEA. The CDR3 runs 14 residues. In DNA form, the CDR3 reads TGCAGCGTCCAACTAGGCCCAGGGGCAGGAGAAGCTTTCTTT. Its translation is CSVQLGPGAGEAFF.

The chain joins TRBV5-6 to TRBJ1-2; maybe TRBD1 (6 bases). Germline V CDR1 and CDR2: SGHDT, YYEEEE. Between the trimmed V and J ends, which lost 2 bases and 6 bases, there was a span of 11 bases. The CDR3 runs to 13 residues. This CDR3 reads CASSLQGTDGYTF. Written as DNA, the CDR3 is TGTGCCAGCAGCTTACAGGGTACGGATGGCTACACCTTC.

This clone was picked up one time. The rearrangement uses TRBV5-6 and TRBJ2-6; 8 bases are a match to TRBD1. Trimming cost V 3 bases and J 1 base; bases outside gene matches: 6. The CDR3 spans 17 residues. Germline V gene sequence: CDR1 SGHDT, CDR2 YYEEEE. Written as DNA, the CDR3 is TGTGCCAGCAGCTCTACAGGGGGTAGGTCTGGGGCCAACGTCCTGACTTTC. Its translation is CASSSTGGRSGANVLTF.

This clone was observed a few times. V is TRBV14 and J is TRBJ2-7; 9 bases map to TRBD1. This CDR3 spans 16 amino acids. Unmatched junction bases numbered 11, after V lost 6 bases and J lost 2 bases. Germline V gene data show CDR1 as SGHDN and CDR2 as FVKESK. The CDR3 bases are TGTGCCAGCAGAAGGGAGTCCGGGACAGGGACCTACGAGCAGTACTTC. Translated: CASRRESGTGTYEQYF. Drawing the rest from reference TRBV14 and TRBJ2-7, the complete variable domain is EAGVTQFPSHSVIEKGQTVTLRCDPISGHDNLYWYRRVMGKEIKFLLHFVKESKQDESGMPNNRFLAERTGGTYSTLKVQPAELEDSGVYFCASRRESGTGTYEQYFGPGTRLTVT.

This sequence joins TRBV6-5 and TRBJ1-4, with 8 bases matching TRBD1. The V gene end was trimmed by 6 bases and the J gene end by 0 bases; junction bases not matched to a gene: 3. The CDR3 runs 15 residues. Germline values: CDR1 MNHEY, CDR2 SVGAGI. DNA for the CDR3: TGTGCCAGCAGCGGACAGGGTGCAACTAATGAAAAACTGTTTTTT. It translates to CASSGQGATNEKLFF.

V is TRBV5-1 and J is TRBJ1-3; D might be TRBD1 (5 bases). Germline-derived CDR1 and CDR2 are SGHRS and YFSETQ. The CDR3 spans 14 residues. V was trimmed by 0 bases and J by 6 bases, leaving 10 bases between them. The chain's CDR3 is CASSLGGGLNTIYF. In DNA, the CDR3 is TGCGCCAGCAGCTTGGGCGGGGGACTAAACACCATATATTTT.

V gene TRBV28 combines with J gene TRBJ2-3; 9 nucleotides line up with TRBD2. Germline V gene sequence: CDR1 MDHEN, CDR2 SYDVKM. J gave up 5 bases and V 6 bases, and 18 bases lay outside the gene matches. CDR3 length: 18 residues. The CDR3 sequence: CASSPPAGGPPARDTQYF. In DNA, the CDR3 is TGTGCCAGCAGCCCCCCGGCGGGAGGGCCCCCCGCACGAGATACGCAGTATTTT. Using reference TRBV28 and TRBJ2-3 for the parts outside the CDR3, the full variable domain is DVKVTQSSRYLVKRTGEKVFLECVQDMDHENMFWYRQDPGLGLRLIYFSYDVKMKEKGDIPEGYSVSREKKERFSLILESASTNQTSMYLCASSPPAGGPPARDTQYFGPGTRLTVL.

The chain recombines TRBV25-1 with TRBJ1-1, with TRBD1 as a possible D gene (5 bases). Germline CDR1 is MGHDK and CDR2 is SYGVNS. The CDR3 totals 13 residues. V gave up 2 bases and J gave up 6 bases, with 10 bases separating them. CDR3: CASSERGFAEAFF. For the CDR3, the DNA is TGTGCCAGCAGTGAAAGGGGCTTCGCTGAAGCTTTCTTT.

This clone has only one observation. Here the CDR3 DNA reads TGTGCCAGCAGTTACCGACAGGGGATAGGTGGCTACACCTTC. Its translation: CASSYRQGIGGYTF. The chain has TRBV6-5 and TRBJ1-2, with 8 positions matching TRBD1. The V and J ends lost 2 bases and 7 bases, in that order; junction bases with no gene match: 6. Germline V gene lookup returns CDR1 MNHEY and CDR2 SVGAGI. CDR3 size: 14 residues.

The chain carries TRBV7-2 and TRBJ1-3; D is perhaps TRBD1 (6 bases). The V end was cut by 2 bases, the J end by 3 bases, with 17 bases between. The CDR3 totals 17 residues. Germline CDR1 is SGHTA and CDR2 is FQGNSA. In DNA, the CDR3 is TGTGCCAGCAGCTTACGGTCCGCAGGGGCTGTTGGAAACACCATATATTTT. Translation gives CASSLRSAGAVGNTIYF.

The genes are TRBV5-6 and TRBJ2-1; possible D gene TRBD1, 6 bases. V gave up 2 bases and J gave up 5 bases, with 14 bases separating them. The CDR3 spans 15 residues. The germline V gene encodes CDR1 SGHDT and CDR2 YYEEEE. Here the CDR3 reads CASSFQGLFDNEQFF. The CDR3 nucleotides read TGTGCCAGCAGCTTCCAGGGGTTATTCGACAATGAGCAGTTCTTC.

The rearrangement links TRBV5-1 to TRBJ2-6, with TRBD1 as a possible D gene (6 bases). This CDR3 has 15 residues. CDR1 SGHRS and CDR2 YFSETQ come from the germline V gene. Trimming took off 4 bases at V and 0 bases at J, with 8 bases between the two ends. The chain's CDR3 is CASSQDSSGANVLTF. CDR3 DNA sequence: TGCGCCAGCAGCCAGGACAGCTCTGGGGCCAACGTCCTGACTTTC.

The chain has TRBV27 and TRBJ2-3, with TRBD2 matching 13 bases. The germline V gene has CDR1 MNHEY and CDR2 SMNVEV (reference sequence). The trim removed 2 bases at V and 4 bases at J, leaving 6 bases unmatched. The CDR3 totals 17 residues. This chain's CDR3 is CASSLPPGLAGSDTQYF. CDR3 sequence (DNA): TGTGCCAGCAGTTTACCACCGGGACTAGCGGGATCAGATACGCAGTATTTT.

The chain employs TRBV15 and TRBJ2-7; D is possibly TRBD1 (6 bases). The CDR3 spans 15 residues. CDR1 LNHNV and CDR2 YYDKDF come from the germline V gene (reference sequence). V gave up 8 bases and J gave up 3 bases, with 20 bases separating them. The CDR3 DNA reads TGTGCCACCGCCCGTGTCCGGGACACATACTACGAGCAGTACTTC. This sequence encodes CATARVRDTYYEQYF.

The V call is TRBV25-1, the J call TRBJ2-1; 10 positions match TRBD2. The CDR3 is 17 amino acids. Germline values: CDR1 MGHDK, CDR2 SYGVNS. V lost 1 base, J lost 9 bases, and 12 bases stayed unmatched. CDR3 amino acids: CASSESPGLAGDGEQFF. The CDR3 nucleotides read TGTGCCAGCAGTGAATCCCCCGGGCTAGCGGGAGACGGTGAGCAGTTCTTC. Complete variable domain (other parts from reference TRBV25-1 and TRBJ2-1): EADIYQTPRYLVIGTGKKITLECSQTMGHDKMYWYQQDPGMELHLIHYSYGVNSTEKGDLSSESTVSRIRTEHFPLTLESARPSHTSQYLCASSESPGLAGDGEQFFGPGTRLTVL.

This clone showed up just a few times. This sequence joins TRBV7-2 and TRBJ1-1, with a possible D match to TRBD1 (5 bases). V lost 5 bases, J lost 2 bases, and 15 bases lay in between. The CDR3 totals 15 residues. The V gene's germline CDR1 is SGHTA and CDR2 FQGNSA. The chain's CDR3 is CASSTDPQGNTEAFF. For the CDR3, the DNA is TGTGCCAGCAGCACGGATCCGCAGGGTAACACTGAAGCTTTCTTT.

The CDR3 DNA is TGTGCCAGCAGCTTCCGTGCTAGCGGGAGCTCCGAGCAGTACTTC. It encodes CASSFRASGSSEQYF. This rearrangement joins TRBV9 to TRBJ2-7; 10 nucleotides align to TRBD2. The CDR3 loop spans 15 amino acids. After removal of 4 bases from V and 6 bases from J, the junction contained 10 bases not matched to a gene. Per the germline V gene, CDR1 is SGDLS and CDR2 is YYNGEE.

In DNA, the CDR3 is TGTGCCGGTGTCTCGGACAGGGGACTGAACACTGAAGCTTTCTTT. Translation: CAGVSDRGLNTEAFF. The genes are TRBV30 and TRBJ1-1; 9 nucleotides align to TRBD1. The CDR3 spans 15 residues. Germline-derived CDR1 and CDR2 are GTSNPN and SVGIG (reference sequence). Unmatched junction bases numbered 10, after V lost 8 bases and J lost 0 bases.

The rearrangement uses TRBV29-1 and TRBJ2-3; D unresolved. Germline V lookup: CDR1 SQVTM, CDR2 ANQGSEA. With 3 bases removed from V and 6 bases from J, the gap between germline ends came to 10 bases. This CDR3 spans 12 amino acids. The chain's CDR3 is CSVELPSDTQYF. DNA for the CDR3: TGCAGCGTTGAGCTTCCTAGTGATACGCAGTATTTT.